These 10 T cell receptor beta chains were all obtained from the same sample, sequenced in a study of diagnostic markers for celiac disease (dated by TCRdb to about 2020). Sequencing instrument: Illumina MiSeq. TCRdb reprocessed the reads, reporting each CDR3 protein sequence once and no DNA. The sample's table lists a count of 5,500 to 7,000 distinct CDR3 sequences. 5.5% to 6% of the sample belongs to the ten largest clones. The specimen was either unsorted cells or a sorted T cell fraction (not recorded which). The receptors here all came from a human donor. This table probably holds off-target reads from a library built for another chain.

CDR3 protein: CASSKGAGGGELFF. This chain connects TRBV7-2 to TRBJ2-2; there is no DNA to check the TCRdb D call of TRBD1. CDR1 SGHTA and CDR2 FQGNSA come from the germline V gene. The CDR3 runs 14 residues.

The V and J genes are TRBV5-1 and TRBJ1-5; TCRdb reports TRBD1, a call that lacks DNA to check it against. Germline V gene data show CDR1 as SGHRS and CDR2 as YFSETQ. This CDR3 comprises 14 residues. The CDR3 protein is CASSGDRANQPQHF.

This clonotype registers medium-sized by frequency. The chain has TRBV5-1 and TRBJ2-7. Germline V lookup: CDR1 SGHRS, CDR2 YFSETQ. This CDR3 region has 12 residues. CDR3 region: CASSPDSYEQYF.

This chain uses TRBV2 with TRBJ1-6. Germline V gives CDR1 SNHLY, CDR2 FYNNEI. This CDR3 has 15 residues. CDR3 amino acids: CASSYLIGPNSPLHF.

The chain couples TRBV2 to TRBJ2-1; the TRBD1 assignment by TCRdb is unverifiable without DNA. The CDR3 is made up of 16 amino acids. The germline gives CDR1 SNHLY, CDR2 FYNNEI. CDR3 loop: CASSEVNSAGGAGQFF.

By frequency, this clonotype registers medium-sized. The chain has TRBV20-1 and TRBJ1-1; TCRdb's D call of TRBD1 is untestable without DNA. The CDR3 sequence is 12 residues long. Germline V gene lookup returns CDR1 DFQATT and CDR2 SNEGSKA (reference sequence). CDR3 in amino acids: CSARAGGIEAFF.

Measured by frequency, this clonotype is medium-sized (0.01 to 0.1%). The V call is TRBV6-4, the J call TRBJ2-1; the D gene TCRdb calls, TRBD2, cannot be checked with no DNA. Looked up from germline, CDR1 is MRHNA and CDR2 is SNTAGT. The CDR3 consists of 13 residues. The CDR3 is CASSAADYNEQFF.

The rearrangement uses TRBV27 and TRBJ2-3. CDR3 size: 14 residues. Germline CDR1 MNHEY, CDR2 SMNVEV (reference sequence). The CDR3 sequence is CASSSRRLTDTQYF.

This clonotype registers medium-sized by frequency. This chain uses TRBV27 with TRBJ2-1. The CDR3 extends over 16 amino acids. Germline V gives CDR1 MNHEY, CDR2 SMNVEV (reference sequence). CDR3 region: CASSLVYQVAYNEQFF.

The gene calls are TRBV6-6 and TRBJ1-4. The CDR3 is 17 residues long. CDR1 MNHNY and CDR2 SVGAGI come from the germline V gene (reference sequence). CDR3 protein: CASSYSILVATNEKLFF.